These 29 T cell receptor beta chains originate from one sample sequenced in a study of shared clonotypes between healthy human individuals. Clones were sequenced by immunoSEQ multiplex PCR, and TCRdb holds only the in-frame ones, with some missing. The sample yields about 960,000 clones, over 75% seen once. Sequencing used memory CD4+ T cells sorted from blood. Subset noted: CD45RA-negative fraction. The receptors were gathered from a man in his late teens or twenties in good health.

V gene TRBV4-1 combines with J gene TRBJ1-4; D is uncertain. The CDR3 is 18 amino acids. V was cut by 7 bases and J by 0 bases, with 21 bases left in between. In germline, CDR1 is MGHRA, CDR2 YSYEKL. The CDR3 DNA sequence: TGCGCCAGCAACCACGGTGAGGGCAAGGGTTCAACTAATGAAAAACTGTTTTTT. It encodes CASNHGEGKGSTNEKLFF.

The chain combines TRBV6-4 with TRBJ2-1; D is ambiguous. Germline values: CDR1 MRHNA, CDR2 SNTAGT. The CDR3 has 13 residues. Trimming left V 4 bases short and J 10 bases short, with 14 bases between. This chain's CDR3 is CASSALLTEEQFF. CDR3 nucleotide sequence: TGTGCCAGCAGTGCGTTGCTCACCGAAGAGCAGTTCTTC.

CDR3: CASSPPGPPYEQYF. The CDR3 bases are TGTGCCAGCAGCCCCCCGGGACCCCCTTACGAGCAGTACTTC. The chain uses TRBV7-2 and TRBJ2-7, with D possibly called TRBD1 or TRBD2 (5 bases each). Trimming removed 5 bases from V and 4 bases from J, with 15 bases in between. The length of the CDR3 is 14 residues. In germline, CDR1 is SGHTA, CDR2 FQGNSA.

The count of this clone is one. The chain is built from TRBV5-4 and TRBJ1-3; weak D call: TRBD1 (6 bases). Germline CDR1 SGHNT, CDR2 YYREEE (reference sequence). V was trimmed by 4 bases and J by 0 bases, leaving 14 bases between them. The CDR3 extends over 16 amino acids. The CDR3 reads CASSPDRTSSGNTIYF. DNA of the CDR3: TGTGCCAGCAGCCCGGACAGAACCAGCTCTGGAAACACCATATATTTT. Filled out from reference TRBV5-4 and TRBJ1-3, the complete variable domain reads ETGVTQSPTHLIKTRGQQVTLRCSSQSGHNTVSWYQQALGQGPQFIFQYYREEENGRGNFPPRFSGLQFPNYSSELNVNALELDDSALYLCASSPDRTSSGNTIYFGEGSWLTVV.

The chain has TRBV5-4 and TRBJ1-4; D is undetermined. This CDR3 has 14 amino acids. The germline V and J ends were trimmed by 3 bases and 4 bases, with 10 bases remaining between them. CDR1 SGHNT and CDR2 YYREEE come from the germline V gene (reference sequence). The CDR3 sequence is CASSSGGFNEKLFF. Written as DNA, the CDR3 is TGTGCCAGCAGCTCGGGAGGGTTTAATGAAAAACTGTTTTTT.

The CDR3 protein is CASSYELRGAGELFF. The CDR3 coding sequence is TGTGCCAGCAGTTACGAACTACGCGGGGCCGGGGAGCTGTTTTTT. The gene calls are TRBV6-5 and TRBJ2-2, with TRBD2 as a possible D gene (6 bases). Germline V gene sequence: CDR1 MNHEY, CDR2 SVGAGI. The CDR3 runs 15 residues. V was shortened by 2 bases and J by 6 bases, with 13 bases between the two germline ends.

The chain combines TRBV4-2 with TRBJ2-2, with 7 nucleotides matching TRBD2. After removal of 0 bases from V and 8 bases from J, the junction contained 0 bases not matched to a gene. The germline CDR1 and CDR2 sequences are LGHNA and YNFKEQ. CDR3 length: 13 amino acids. CDR3 sequence: CASSQELAGELFF. The CDR3 DNA is TGTGCCAGCAGCCAAGAACTAGCGGGGGAGCTGTTTTTT.

The chain links TRBV27 to TRBJ1-1, with TRBD1 identical over 8 bases. Unmatched junction bases numbered 10, after V lost 1 base and J lost 6 bases. CDR3 size: 16 residues. Germline CDR1 reads MNHEY; CDR2 reads SMNVEV (reference sequence). The CDR3 DNA is TGTGCCAGCAGTTTATTATGGACAGGGAGGATCTCTGAAGCTTTCTTT. It yields the protein CASSLLWTGRISEAFF.

This chain uses TRBV19 with TRBJ1-4; D is unresolved. The V gene's germline CDR1 is LNHDA and CDR2 SQIVND (reference sequence). CDR3 length: 13 residues. V shed 4 bases and J shed 4 bases, with 7 bases lying between them. The CDR3 spells CASSRQINEKLFF. CDR3 DNA: TGTGCCAGTAGTAGGCAAATTAATGAAAAACTGTTTTTT.

The CDR3 reads CASSQVVGQGRNSPLHF. CDR3 sequence (DNA): TGTGCCAGCAGCCAAGTTGTGGGACAGGGGCGGAATTCACCCCTCCACTTT. The chain employs TRBV4-2 and TRBJ1-6; 10 positions match TRBD1. V gave up 1 base and J gave up 7 bases; unmatched junction bases: 7. The CDR3 extends over 17 amino acids. CDR1 and CDR2 from the germline V gene are LGHNA and YNFKEQ.

V usage is TRBV2 and J usage is TRBJ1-1; 11 bases match TRBD1. The ends lost 10 bases at V and 3 bases at J; junction bases unmatched: 4. CDR1 is SNHLY, CDR2 FYNNEI, per germline. The CDR3 has 13 amino acids. The CDR3 loop reads CATRGQGDTEAFF. CDR3 DNA sequence: TGTGCCACACGGGGACAGGGGGACACTGAAGCTTTCTTT.

The gene calls are TRBV6-1 and TRBJ1-1; no clear D gene. Germline CDR1 reads MNHNS; CDR2 reads SASEGT. Deletions cut 6 bases from V and 6 bases from J, with 5 bases between. This CDR3 region has 10 residues. The CDR3 bases are TGTGCCAGCAGATTGGCTGAAGCTTTCTTT. Amino acids: CASRLAEAFF.

This chain uses TRBV6-1 with TRBJ1-5; tentatively, D is TRBD1 (6 bases). CDR1 and CDR2 from the germline V gene are MNHNS and SASEGT. V was shortened by 3 bases and J by 7 bases, with 13 bases between the two germline ends. The CDR3 loop spans 14 amino acids. Here the CDR3 reads CASSDGGGLQPQHF. The CDR3 DNA sequence: TGTGCCAGCAGTGATGGGGGGGGGCTCCAGCCCCAGCATTTT.

CDR3 residues: CASSDRGANEKLFF. DNA for the CDR3: TGTGCCAGCAGCGACAGGGGGGCGAATGAAAAACTGTTTTTT. The genes are TRBV5-4 and TRBJ1-4; TRBD1 matches at 9 bases. With V trimmed by 4 bases and J by 5 bases, 3 bases remained unmatched. CDR1 and CDR2 (germline): SGHNT, YYREEE (reference sequence). This CDR3 comprises 14 residues.

The chain joins TRBV7-8 to TRBJ2-2, with D perhaps matching TRBD1 or TRBD2 (6 bases each). Germline V gives CDR1 SGHVS, CDR2 FQNEAQ. The CDR3 contains 15 residues. V shed 5 bases and J shed 5 bases, with 15 bases lying between them. The CDR3 is CASSTVGGRTGELFF. In nucleotides, the CDR3 is TGTGCCAGCAGCACTGTGGGGGGCCGGACCGGGGAGCTGTTTTTT. Together with reference TRBV7-8 and TRBJ2-2, the CDR3 gives the full variable domain: GAGVSQSPRYKVAKRGQDVALRCDPISGHVSLFWYQQALGQGPEFLTYFQNEAQLDKSGLPSDRFFAERPEGSVSTLKIQRTQQEDSAVYLCASSTVGGRTGELFFGEGSRLTVL.

The chain employs TRBV9 and TRBJ2-7; maybe TRBD2 (6 bases). Germline lookup yields CDR1 SGDLS and CDR2 YYNGEE. With 4 bases removed from V and 10 bases from J, the gap between germline ends came to 18 bases. The CDR3 has 13 amino acids. The CDR3 DNA reads as TGTGCCAGCAGCACCAGACGGACTATTGATCAGTACTTC. It specifies CASSTRRTIDQYF.

V and J are TRBV7-2 and TRBJ2-4; D might be TRBD1 (5 bases). V dropped 0 bases and J dropped 0 bases, with 6 bases sitting between them. CDR3 length: 15 residues. Germline CDR1 SGHTA, CDR2 FQGNSA. The CDR3 loop reads CASSLAQGAKNIQYF. CDR3 nucleotides: TGTGCCAGCAGCTTAGCGCAGGGAGCCAAAAACATTCAGTACTTC.

The chain links TRBV6-6 to TRBJ1-5; 8 bases are a match to TRBD1. Germline trimming cut 4 bases from V and 4 bases from J; bases unmatched to any gene: 6. Per germline, CDR1 MNHNY and CDR2 SVGAGI (reference sequence). The CDR3 has 15 amino acids. The CDR3 DNA sequence: TGTGCCAGCAGTTCACAGGGGGTTGGAAATCAGCCCCAGCATTTT. This translates into CASSSQGVGNQPQHF.

CDR3 DNA: TGTGCCATCAGTGAGAGTGGGACAGGGTCTTTTAGTGAGCAGTTCTTC. Translation: CAISESGTGSFSEQFF. This chain links TRBV10-3 with TRBJ2-1; 9 nucleotides agree with TRBD1. Germline assignment: CDR1 ENHRY and CDR2 SYGVKD. V shed 2 bases and J 9 bases; nucleotides not matched to a gene: 11. The CDR3 consists of 16 residues.

The V and J genes are TRBV2 and TRBJ2-7; D is undetermined. Germline-derived CDR1 and CDR2 are SNHLY and FYNNEI. The CDR3 is 11 residues long. Trimming pared 4 bases from V and 9 bases from J, leaving 10 bases between. In DNA form, the CDR3 reads TGTGCCAGCAGTGGGGAAGGTGGGCAGTACTTC. Translation gives CASSGEGGQYF.

This clone was seen once. This rearrangement joins TRBV30 to TRBJ2-1; 10 nucleotides match TRBD2. V gave up 0 bases and J gave up 13 bases; unmatched junction bases: 9. Per the germline V gene, CDR1 is GTSNPN and CDR2 is SVGIG (reference sequence). This CDR3 spans 14 amino acids. The CDR3 nucleotides are TGTGCCTGGAGTGTAATAGGACTAGCGGAACTCCAGTTCTTC. Translated: CAWSVIGLAELQFF. The variable domain in full, completed from reference TRBV30 and TRBJ2-1, reads SQTIHQWPATLVQPVGSPLSLECTVEGTSNPNLYWYRQAAGRGLQLLFYSVGIGQISSEVPQNLSASRPQDRQFILSSKKLLLSDSGFYLCAWSVIGLAELQFFGPGTRLTVL.

The chain is built from TRBV7-2 and TRBJ1-5; tentatively, D is TRBD1 (6 bases). CDR1 and CDR2 from the germline V gene are SGHTA and FQGNSA. The CDR3 totals 16 residues. Trimming removed 5 bases at V and 6 bases at J, with 20 bases between. CDR3 residues: CASSEVPRGGRQPQHF. The CDR3 coding sequence is TGTGCCAGCAGCGAAGTCCCCAGGGGAGGTCGTCAGCCCCAGCATTTT.

V gene TRBV6-1 combines with J gene TRBJ1-1; maybe TRBD1 (5 bases). CDR1 and CDR2 from the germline V gene are MNHNS and SASEGT. The CDR3 is 10 residues long. V lost 6 bases to trimming and J lost 7 bases, with 6 bases between them. The DNA for the CDR3 is TGTGCCAGCAGGGGGGGTGAAGCTTTCTTT. Protein sequence: CASRGGEAFF.

The chain links TRBV28 to TRBJ1-4; D is unclear. The V end was cut by 8 bases, the J end by 7 bases, with 23 bases between. Germline CDR1 reads MDHEN; CDR2 reads SYDVKM. This CDR3 region has 16 residues. CDR3 region: CASGRPIPTGSEKLFF. The DNA of the CDR3 is TGTGCCAGCGGTAGACCTATTCCAACCGGGAGTGAAAAACTGTTTTTT.

This sequence joins TRBV4-3 and TRBJ1-2; D ambiguous. There are 13 residues in the CDR3. The germline V gene encodes CDR1 LGHNA and CDR2 YSLEER. V lost 4 bases and J lost 3, with 9 bases in between. This CDR3 is CASSPSWDYGYTF. CDR3 bases: TGCGCCAGCAGCCCTTCCTGGGACTATGGCTACACCTTC.

The table lists this clone with a few counts. Other DNA sequences in the same sample also yield this CDR3. The chain is built from TRBV9 and TRBJ1-3; no clear D. The CDR3 consists of 13 residues. The germline CDR1 and CDR2 sequences are SGDLS and YYNGEE. Trimming shortened V by 0 bases and J by 4 bases, and 5 bases separated the two germline ends. The CDR3 sequence is CASSVAPGNTIYF. In nucleotides, the CDR3 is TGTGCCAGCAGCGTAGCTCCCGGAAACACCATATATTTT.

The V and J genes are TRBV11-3 and TRBJ2-3, with D uncertain. Germline assignment: CDR1 SGHNT and CDR2 YENEEA. This CDR3 region has 14 residues. The V end was cut by 1 base, the J end by 2 bases, with 7 bases between. The CDR3 DNA follows: TGTGCCAGCAGCTTAGGGTCCCTCACAGATACGCAGTATTTT. Protein sequence: CASSLGSLTDTQYF.

This rearrangement joins TRBV6-1 to TRBJ2-3; D is uncertain. The length of the CDR3 is 12 residues. CDR1 is MNHNS, CDR2 SASEGT, per germline. The V end lost 4 bases, the J end lost 7 bases, and 9 bases lay between the germline ends. CDR3: CASSADAYTQYF. For the CDR3, the DNA is TGTGCCAGCAGTGCAGATGCTTATACGCAGTATTTT.

This clone has a handful of counts. The sample has other DNA sequences that encode this CDR3 too. The V gene is TRBV6-5, the J gene TRBJ1-1; D not resolved. Trimming stripped 2 bases from V and 5 bases from J, with 6 bases between. Germline V gives CDR1 MNHEY, CDR2 SVGAGI. CDR3 length equals 12 residues. The CDR3 here is CASSYLGTEAFF. The CDR3 DNA reads TGTGCCAGCAGTTACCTCGGAACTGAAGCTTTCTTT.